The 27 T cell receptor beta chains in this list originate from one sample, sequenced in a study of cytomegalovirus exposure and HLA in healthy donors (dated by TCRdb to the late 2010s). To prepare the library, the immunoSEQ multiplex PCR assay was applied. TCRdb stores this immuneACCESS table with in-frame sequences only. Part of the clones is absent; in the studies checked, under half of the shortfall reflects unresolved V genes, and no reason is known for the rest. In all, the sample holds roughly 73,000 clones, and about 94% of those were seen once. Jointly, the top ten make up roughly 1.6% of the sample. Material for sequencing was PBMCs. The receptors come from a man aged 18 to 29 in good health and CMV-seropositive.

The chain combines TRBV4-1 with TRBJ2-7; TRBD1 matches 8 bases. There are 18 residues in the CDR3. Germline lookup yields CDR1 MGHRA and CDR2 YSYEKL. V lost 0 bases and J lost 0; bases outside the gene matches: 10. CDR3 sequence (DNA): TGCGCCAGCAGCCAAGAGGGAAGGACAGGGCCGAACTCCTACGAGCAGTACTTC. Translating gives CASSQEGRTGPNSYEQYF.

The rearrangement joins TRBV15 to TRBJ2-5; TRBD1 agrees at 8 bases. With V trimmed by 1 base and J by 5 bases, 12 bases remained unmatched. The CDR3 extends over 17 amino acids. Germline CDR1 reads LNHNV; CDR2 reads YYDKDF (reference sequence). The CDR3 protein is CATSRGPRTGTWETQYF. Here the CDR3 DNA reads TGTGCCACCAGCAGAGGACCAAGGACAGGGACATGGGAGACCCAGTACTTC.

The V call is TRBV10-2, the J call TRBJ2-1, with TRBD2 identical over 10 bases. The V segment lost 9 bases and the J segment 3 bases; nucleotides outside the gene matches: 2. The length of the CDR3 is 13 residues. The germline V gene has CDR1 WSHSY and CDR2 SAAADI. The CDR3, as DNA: TGCGCCAGTGGACTAGCGGTCTACAATGAGCAGTTCTTC. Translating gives CASGLAVYNEQFF.

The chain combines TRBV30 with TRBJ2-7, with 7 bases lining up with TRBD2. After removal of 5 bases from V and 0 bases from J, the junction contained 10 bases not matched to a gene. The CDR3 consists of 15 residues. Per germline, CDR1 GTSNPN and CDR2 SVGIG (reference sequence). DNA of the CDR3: TGTGCCTGGGAGCTGGGGAGCGGGACCTCCTACGAGCAGTACTTC. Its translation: CAWELGSGTSYEQYF.

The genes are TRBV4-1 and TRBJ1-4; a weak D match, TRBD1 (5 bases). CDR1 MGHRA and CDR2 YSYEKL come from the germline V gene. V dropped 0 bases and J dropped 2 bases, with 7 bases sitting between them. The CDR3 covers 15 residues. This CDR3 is CASSQDRQTNEKLFF. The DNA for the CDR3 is TGCGCCAGCAGCCAAGATAGACAGACTAATGAAAAACTGTTTTTT.

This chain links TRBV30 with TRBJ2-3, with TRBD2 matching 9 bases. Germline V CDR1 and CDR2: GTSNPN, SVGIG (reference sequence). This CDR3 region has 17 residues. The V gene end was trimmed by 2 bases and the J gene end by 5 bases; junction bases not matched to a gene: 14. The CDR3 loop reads CAWSISGRFNSEDTQYF. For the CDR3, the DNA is TGTGCCTGGAGTATAAGCGGGAGGTTTAATTCAGAAGATACGCAGTATTTT.

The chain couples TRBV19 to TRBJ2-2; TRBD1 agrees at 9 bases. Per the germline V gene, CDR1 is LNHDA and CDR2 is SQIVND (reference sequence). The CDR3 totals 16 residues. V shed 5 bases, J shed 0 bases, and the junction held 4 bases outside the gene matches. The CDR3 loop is CASSPRQGANTGELFF. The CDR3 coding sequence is TGTGCCAGTAGTCCGCGACAGGGGGCGAACACCGGGGAGCTGTTTTTT.

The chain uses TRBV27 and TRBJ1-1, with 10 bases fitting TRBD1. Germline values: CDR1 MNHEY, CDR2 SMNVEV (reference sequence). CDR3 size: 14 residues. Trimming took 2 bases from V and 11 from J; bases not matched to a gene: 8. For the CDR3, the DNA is TGTGCCAGCAGTTTACTTCAGACAGGGGGCGGCGCTTTCTTT. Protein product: CASSLLQTGGGAFF.

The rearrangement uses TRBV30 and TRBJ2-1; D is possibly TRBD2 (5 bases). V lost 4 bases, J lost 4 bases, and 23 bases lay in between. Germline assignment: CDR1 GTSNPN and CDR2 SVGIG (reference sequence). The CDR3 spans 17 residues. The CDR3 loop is CAWTTFEVRAEYNEQFF. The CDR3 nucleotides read TGTGCCTGGACCACCTTCGAGGTCAGAGCGGAGTACAATGAGCAGTTCTTC.

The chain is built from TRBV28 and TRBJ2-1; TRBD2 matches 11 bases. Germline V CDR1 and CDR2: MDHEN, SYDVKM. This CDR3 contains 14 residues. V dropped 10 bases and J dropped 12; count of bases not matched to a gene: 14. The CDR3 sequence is CATAFSGRGRGQFF. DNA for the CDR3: TGTGCCACCGCCTTTAGCGGGAGGGGCCGAGGGCAGTTCTTC. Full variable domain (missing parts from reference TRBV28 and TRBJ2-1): DVKVTQSSRYLVKRTGEKVFLECVQDMDHENMFWYRQDPGLGLRLIYFSYDVKMKEKGDIPEGYSVSREKKERFSLILESASTNQTSMYLCATAFSGRGRGQFFGPGTRLTVL.

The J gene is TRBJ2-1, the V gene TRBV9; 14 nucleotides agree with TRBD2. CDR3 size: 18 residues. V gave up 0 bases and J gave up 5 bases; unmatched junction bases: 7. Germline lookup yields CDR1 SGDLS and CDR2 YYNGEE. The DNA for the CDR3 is TGTGCCAGCAGCGTAGCTGCCGGACTAGCGGGAGGAAACAATGAGCAGTTCTTC. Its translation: CASSVAAGLAGGNNEQFF. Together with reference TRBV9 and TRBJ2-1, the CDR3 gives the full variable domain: DSGVTQTPKHLITATGQRVTLRCSPRSGDLSVYWYQQSLDQGLQFLIQYYNGEERAKGNILERFSAQQFPDLHSELNLSSLELGDSALYFCASSVAAGLAGGNNEQFFGPGTRLTVL.

In DNA form, the CDR3 reads TGTGCCAGCAGCCCCCAAGGGAGGGGGACCCAGGAGACCCAGTACTTC. Translation gives CASSPQGRGTQETQYF. The J gene is TRBJ2-5, the V gene TRBV9; D might be TRBD2 (7 bases). The V gene lost 4 bases and the J gene lost 5 bases, with 21 bases spanning the gap. Germline-derived CDR1 and CDR2 are SGDLS and YYNGEE. The CDR3 totals 16 residues. Looking up the rest from reference TRBV9 and TRBJ2-5 gives the full variable domain: DSGVTQTPKHLITATGQRVTLRCSPRSGDLSVYWYQQSLDQGLQFLIQYYNGEERAKGNILERFSAQQFPDLHSELNLSSLELGDSALYFCASSPQGRGTQETQYFGPGTRLLVL.

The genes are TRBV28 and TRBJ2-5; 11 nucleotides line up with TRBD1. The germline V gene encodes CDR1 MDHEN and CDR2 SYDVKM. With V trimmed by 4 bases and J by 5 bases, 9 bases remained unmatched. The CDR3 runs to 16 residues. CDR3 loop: CASSWDRGLVGETQYF. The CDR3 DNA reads TGTGCCAGCAGTTGGGACAGGGGGTTGGTAGGGGAGACCCAGTACTTC.

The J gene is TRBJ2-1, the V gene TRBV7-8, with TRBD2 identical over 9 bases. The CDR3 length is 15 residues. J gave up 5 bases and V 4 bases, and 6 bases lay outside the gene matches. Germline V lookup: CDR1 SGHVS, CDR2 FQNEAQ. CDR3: CASSYRLAVDNEQFF. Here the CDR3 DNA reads TGTGCCAGCAGCTACCGACTAGCGGTCGACAATGAGCAGTTCTTC. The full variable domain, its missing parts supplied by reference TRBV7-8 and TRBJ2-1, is GAGVSQSPRYKVAKRGQDVALRCDPISGHVSLFWYQQALGQGPEFLTYFQNEAQLDKSGLPSDRFFAERPEGSVSTLKIQRTQQEDSAVYLCASSYRLAVDNEQFFGPGTRLTVL.

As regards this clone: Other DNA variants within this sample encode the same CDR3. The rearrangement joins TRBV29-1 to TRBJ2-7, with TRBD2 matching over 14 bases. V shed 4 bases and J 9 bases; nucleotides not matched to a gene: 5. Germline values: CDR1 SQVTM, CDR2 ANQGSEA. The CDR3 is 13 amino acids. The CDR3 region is CSVVTSGRGGQYF. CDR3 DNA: TGCAGCGTTGTGACTAGCGGGAGGGGGGGGCAGTACTTC.

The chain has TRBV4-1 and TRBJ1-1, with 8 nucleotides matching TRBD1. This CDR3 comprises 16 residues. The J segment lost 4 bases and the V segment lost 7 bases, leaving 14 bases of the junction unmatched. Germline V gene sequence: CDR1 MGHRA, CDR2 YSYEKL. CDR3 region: CASNLLWTGTSTEAFF. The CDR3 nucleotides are TGCGCCAGCAACCTATTGTGGACAGGGACGAGCACTGAAGCTTTCTTT.

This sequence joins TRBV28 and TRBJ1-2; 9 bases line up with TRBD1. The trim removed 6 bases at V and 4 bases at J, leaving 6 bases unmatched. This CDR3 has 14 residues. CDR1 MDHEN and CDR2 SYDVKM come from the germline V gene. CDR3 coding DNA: TGTGCCAGCAGACTACAGGGGGCTATCTATGGCTACACCTTC. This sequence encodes CASRLQGAIYGYTF.

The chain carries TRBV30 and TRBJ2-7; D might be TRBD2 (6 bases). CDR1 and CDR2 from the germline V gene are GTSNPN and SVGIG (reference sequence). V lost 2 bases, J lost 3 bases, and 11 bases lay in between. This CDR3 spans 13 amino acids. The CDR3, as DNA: TGTGCCTGGAGTTTACGGGGGAACTACGAGCAGTACTTC. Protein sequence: CAWSLRGNYEQYF. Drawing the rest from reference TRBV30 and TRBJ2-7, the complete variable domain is SQTIHQWPATLVQPVGSPLSLECTVEGTSNPNLYWYRQAAGRGLQLLFYSVGIGQISSEVPQNLSASRPQDRQFILSSKKLLLSDSGFYLCAWSLRGNYEQYFGPGTRLTVT.

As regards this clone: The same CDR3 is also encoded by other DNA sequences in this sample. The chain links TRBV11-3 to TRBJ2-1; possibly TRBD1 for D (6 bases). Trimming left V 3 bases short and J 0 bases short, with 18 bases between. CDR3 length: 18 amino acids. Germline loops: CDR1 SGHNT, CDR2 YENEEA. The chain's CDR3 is CASSLEPPDRSSYNEQFF. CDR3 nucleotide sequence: TGTGCCAGCAGCTTGGAACCCCCCGACAGGAGCTCCTACAATGAGCAGTTCTTC.

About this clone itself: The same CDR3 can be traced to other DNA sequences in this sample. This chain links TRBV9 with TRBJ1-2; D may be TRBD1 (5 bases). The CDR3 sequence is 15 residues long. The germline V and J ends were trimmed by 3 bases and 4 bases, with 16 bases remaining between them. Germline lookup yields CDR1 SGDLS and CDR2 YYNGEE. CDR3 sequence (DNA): TGTGCCAGCAGCGCCCTGCCGGACACATTCTATGGCTACACCTTC. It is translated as CASSALPDTFYGYTF.

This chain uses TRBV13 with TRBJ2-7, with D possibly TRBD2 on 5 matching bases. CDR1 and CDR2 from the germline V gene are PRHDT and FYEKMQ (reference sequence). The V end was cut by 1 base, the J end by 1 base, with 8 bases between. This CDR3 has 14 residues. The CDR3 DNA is TGTGCCAGCAGCTTAGCGGGAAGTTCCTACGAGCAGTACTTC. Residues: CASSLAGSSYEQYF.

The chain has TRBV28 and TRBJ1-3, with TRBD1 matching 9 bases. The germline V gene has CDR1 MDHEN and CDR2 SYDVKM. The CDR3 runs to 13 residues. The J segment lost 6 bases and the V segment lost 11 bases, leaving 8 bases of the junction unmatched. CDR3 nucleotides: TGTGCCTTAACACGGACAGGGGAAAACACCATATATTTT. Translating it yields CALTRTGENTIYF.

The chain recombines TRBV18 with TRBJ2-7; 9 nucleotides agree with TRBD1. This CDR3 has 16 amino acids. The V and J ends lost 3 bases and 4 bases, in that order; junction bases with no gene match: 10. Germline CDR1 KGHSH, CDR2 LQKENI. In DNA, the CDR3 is TGTGCCAGCTCACCTAATCAACAGGGGGCGAAATACGAGCAGTACTTC. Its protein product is CASSPNQQGAKYEQYF.

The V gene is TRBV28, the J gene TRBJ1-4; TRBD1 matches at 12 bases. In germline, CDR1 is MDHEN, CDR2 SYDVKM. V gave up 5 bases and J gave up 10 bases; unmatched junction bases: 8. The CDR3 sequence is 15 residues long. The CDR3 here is CASSPRDRGLAKLFF. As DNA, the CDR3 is TGTGCCAGCAGTCCACGGGACAGGGGGCTCGCAAAACTGTTTTTT. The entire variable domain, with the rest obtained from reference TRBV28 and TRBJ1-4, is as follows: DVKVTQSSRYLVKRTGEKVFLECVQDMDHENMFWYRQDPGLGLRLIYFSYDVKMKEKGDIPEGYSVSREKKERFSLILESASTNQTSMYLCASSPRDRGLAKLFFGSGTQLSVL.

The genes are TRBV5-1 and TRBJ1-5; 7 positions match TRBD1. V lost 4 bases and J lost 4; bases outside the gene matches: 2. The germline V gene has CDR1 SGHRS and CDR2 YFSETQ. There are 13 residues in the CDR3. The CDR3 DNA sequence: TGCGCCAGCAGCCTGGGACAGAATCAGCCCCAGCATTTT. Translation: CASSLGQNQPQHF.

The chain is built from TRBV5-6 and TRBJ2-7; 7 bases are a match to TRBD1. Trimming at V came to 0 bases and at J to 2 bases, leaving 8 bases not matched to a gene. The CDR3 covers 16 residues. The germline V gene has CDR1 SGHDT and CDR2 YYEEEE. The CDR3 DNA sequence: TGTGCCAGCAGCTTGGAAACAGGGGCGCTGACCTACGAGCAGTACTTC. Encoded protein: CASSLETGALTYEQYF. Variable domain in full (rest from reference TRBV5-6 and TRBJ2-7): DAGVTQSPTHLIKTRGQQVTLRCSPKSGHDTVSWYQQALGQGPQFIFQYYEEEERQRGNFPDRFSGHQFPNYSSELNVNALLLGDSALYLCASSLETGALTYEQYFGPGTRLTVT.

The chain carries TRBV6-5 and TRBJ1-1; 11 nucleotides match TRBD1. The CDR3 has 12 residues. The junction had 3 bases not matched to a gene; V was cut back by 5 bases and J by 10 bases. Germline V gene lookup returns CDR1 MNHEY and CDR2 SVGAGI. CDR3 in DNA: TGTGCCAGCAGTCGCGGGACAGGGGGAGCTTTCTTT. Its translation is CASSRGTGGAFF.